Detailed here is one T cell receptor (beta chain). The antigen it binds to is not known. Nothing much larger sits one base from this clone, and base qualities are not available. CDR1 SGHRS and CDR2 YFSETQ were looked up in the germline V gene. Trimming at the junction amounts to 1 base on V and 6 bases on J, and the germline ends lie 6 bases apart. From its cysteine to its phenylalanine, the CDR3 spans 12 amino acids. This entry keeps only the CDR3 DNA: 36 bases, framed from base 1. The immunoSEQ Assay, a bias-controlled multiplex PCR, was used to amplify TCRbeta CDR3 regions from genomic DNA. On the authors' methods: The number of nucleated cells in each sample was estimated by amplification of reference gene primers within the assay. To quantify the absolute abundance of each unique TCRbeta CDR3 rearrangement, sequence reads were collapsed and filtered. Productive Simpson clonality was computed per sample as the square root of Simpson's diversity index over productive rearrangements. TCRdb's version of the immuneACCESS table is confined to in-frame rearrangements and falls short of the full clone set. An unresolved V gene accounts for under half of the shortfall where checked; the remainder is of unknown origin. The DNA gave D and trimming, while V, J and clone size come from that table. Here the sample has roughly 120,000 clones; about 85% occur a single time. The ten most abundant clones make up about 1.3% of the sample.

The data originate from a study of blood T cell repertoires in COVID-19 (TCRdb year 2020). Broadly, across the study: The collaborator samples originated in the United States, Italy and Spain and spanned the acute and convalescent phases of COVID-19. Where available, HLA class I and class II types were taken from metadata supplied by the sample provider and were not determined by assay-based typing. The samples were drawn from two sources: the first 160 participants of the ongoing ImmuneRACE study, and 1,200 or so subjects contributed by 6 global collaborators. Subjects who had been exposed to COVID-19, were actively infected with it, or had recovered from it provided the deeply sampled blood TCRbeta repertoires that made up the dataset. The repertoires were made available in a free public database intended to serve as a resource for research on the immune response to SARS-CoV-2. The material from the prospective study consisted of cDNA or gDNA derived from T cells, B-cell-depleted T cells, or PBMCs. Nearly every sample came with metadata listing a de-identified subject ID, COVID-19 status, age in years and sex.

What the study reported, not specific to this receptor: The amount of clinical and demographic metadata varied by source and participant and was provided uncurated.

Each collaborating institution followed its own protocols to collect whole blood in K2EDTA tubes. For TCRbeta analysis, collaborators shipped samples as frozen whole blood, isolated PBMCs, or DNA extracted from either of those sample types. This clonotype originated in a man aged 35-49 years with acute or convalescent COVID-19. The rearrangement joined TRBV5-1 to TRBJ2-3; the D gene is unclear. Sequenced sample: peripheral blood. In nucleotide form, the sequence is TGCGCCAGCAGCTTGCTTCGGGATACGCAGTATTTT. It translates to CASSLLRDTQYF.